Listed below are T cell receptor beta chains from one sample, sequenced in a study of blood T cell repertoires in COVID-19. The repertoire was sequenced with immunoSEQ multiplex PCR; TCRdb's copy has only in-frame clones and lacks some. This table has hundreds of thousands of clones, 75% to 90% appearing once. The sample comprised PBMCs or T cells enriched from blood (not recorded which). The receptors shown here come from a young woman who had recovered from COVID-19. Each CDR3 is given with its conserved first and last residue. A D gene is named only where the DNA matches it firmly. Size is omitted from some rows. Given values are once, few, many or a class for expanded clones.

V	J	D	size	CDR3	DNA
TRBV9	TRBJ1-1	TRBD1	.	CASSAGGNTEAFF	TGTGCCAGCAGCGCAGGGGGGAACACTGAAGCTTTCTTT
TRBV28	TRBJ2-7	.	.	CASSSWRDSRIADEQYF	TGTGCCAGCAGTTCATGGAGGGACTCAAGAATAGCTGACGAGCAGTACTTC
TRBV2	TRBJ2-7	.	.	CASSAPSLAGAEQYF	TGTGCCAGCAGTGCCCCCTCCCTGGCGGGGGCCGAGCAGTACTTC
TRBV27	TRBJ1-5	.	.	CASSSGVNQPQHF	TGTGCCAGCAGTTCAGGGGTGAATCAGCCCCAGCATTTT
TRBV4-1	TRBJ2-1	.	.	CASSLFTVGQAYNEQFF	TGCGCCAGCAGCCTCTTCACGGTTGGGCAAGCCTACAATGAGCAGTTCTTC
TRBV2	TRBJ1-1	.	.	CASSVPGLGDTEAFF	TGTGCCAGCAGTGTACCGGGACTAGGGGACACTGAAGCTTTCTTT
TRBV13	TRBJ2-1	TRBD1	few	CASSRAGGSYNEQFF	TGTGCCAGCAGCCGCGCAGGGGGCTCCTACAATGAGCAGTTCTTC
TRBV3-1/TRBV3-2	TRBJ1-1	.	.	CASSQDPRGNTEAFF	TGTGCCAGCAGCCAAGATCCTCGGGGGAACACTGAAGCTTTCTTT
TRBV13	TRBJ1-1	TRBD1	.	CASSVRQGRTEAFF	TGTGCCAGCAGCGTTCGACAGGGACGCACTGAAGCTTTCTTT
TRBV3-1/TRBV3-2	TRBJ1-2	.	.	CASSQGEGGYTF	TGTGCCAGCAGCCAAGGGGAGGGAGGCTACACCTTC
TRBV27	TRBJ1-2	.	few	CASSAESTGGSHGYTF	TGTGCCAGCAGTGCCGAATCGACGGGGGGAAGCCATGGCTACACCTTC
TRBV10-2	TRBJ2-7	TRBD2	.	CASSFFNGGAYEQYF	TGCGCCAGCAGCTTTTTTAATGGGGGGGCCTACGAGCAGTACTTC
TRBV19	TRBJ2-3	.	.	CASRGYGLSYTDTQYF	TGTGCCAGTAGAGGTTATGGACTATCCTACACAGATACGCAGTATTTT
TRBV2	TRBJ2-5	.	.	CASSEASGGTQYF	TGTGCCAGCAGTGAAGCTAGCGGTGGGACCCAGTACTTC
TRBV3-1/TRBV3-2	TRBJ2-3	.	.	CASSHPSSTDTQYF	TGTGCCAGCAGCCATCCCTCTAGCACAGATACGCAGTATTTT
TRBV28	TRBJ2-2	TRBD1	.	CASSPSGQTTTGELFF	TGTGCCAGCAGCCCCTCGGGACAGACGACCACCGGGGAGCTGTTTTTT
TRBV18	TRBJ2-1	.	.	CASSQGHPPLAMDEQFF	TGTGCCAGCTCTCAAGGACATCCCCCCCTGGCAATGGATGAGCAGTTCTTC
TRBV19	TRBJ2-1	.	.	CASSPSERYNEQFF	TGTGCCAGTAGCCCTAGCGAACGCTACAATGAGCAGTTCTTC
TRBV21-1	TRBJ1-1	.	.	CASTGRTEAFF	TGTGCCAGCACGGGTCGTACTGAAGCTTTCTTT
TRBV4-2	TRBJ2-2	.	.	CASSQDRGGGAANTGELFF	TGTGCCAGCAGCCAAGACCGTGGAGGGGGCGCCGCGAACACCGGGGAGCTGTTTTTT
TRBV19	TRBJ1-1	.	.	CASSLLTGTEAFF	TGTGCCAGTAGTTTACTGACGGGAACTGAAGCTTTCTTT